This T cell receptor beta chain was obtained from a study of cytomegalovirus exposure and HLA in healthy donors. Study information: Among 150 million to 200 million T cells, an earlier analysis found around 100 million unique TCR beta sequences.

For this clone: No antigen is known for it.

Study-wide points: Roughly uniform depth of sequencing across donors was assumed in presence/absence analyses.

The PCR employed 60 Vbeta primers together with 13 Jbeta primers. Measured with immunoSEQ multiplex PCR; TCRdb has only the in-frame clones, and not every one. Of about 130,000 clones in the sample, under 80% were seen once. The CDR3 length is 15 residues. The germline V gene encodes CDR1 SGHRS and CDR2 YFSETQ. The germline V and J ends were trimmed by 4 bases and 2 bases, with 13 bases remaining between them. J is TRBJ2-1 and V is TRBV5-1, with TRBD1 as a possible D gene (6 bases). The sample comprised PBMCs. The receptor was isolated from a man aged 35 to 55 in good health and CMV-seropositive. The CDR3 DNA follows: TGCGCCAGCAGCAACAGCTGGACAGCCTACAATGAGCAGTTCTTC. Protein product: CASSNSWTAYNEQFF.